This T cell receptor beta chain is from a study of blood T cell repertoires in COVID-19. Germline CDR1 is SGHRS and CDR2 is YFSETQ. Deletions cut 4 bases from V and 2 bases from J, with 18 bases between. The CDR3 length is 16 residues. Original handling: Amplified reference gene primers provided the basis for estimating nucleated cell counts. This table comes from immunoSEQ multiplex PCR, and its TCRdb copy is limited to in-frame clones, with some not included. V, J and clone size derive from that table, while D and trimming were established from the DNA sequence. Among tens of thousands of clones listed, about 88% were seen once. Living in about two dozen US areas, the participants were between 18 and 89 years of age. Assignment of participants to cohorts was predicated upon participant-reported clinical history. Recovery meant two consecutive negative NP/OP PCR tests, professional clearance, or resolved symptoms.

This clonotype was obtained from a woman in her thirties or forties who had recovered from COVID-19. V usage is TRBV5-1 and J usage is TRBJ1-1; the D gene is possibly TRBD1 (6 bases). Sample: PBMCs or T cells enriched from blood (not recorded which). CDR3 sequence reads: CASSPNPGTTNTEAFF. The CDR3 coding sequence is TGCGCCAGCAGCCCTAACCCTGGGACAACTAACACTGAAGCTTTCTTT.